This T cell receptor beta chain was identified during a study of T cell responses to AZD1222 COVID-19 vaccine (dated by TCRdb to about 2021). Turning to the overall study: Because spike-specific TCR depth and breadth did not differ between the two schedules, AZD1222 recipients who got a second dose at roughly 4 weeks were pooled with those who got a second dose at roughly 12 weeks. Trial participants were enrolled into age subgroups of 18-55, 56-69 and 70-plus years, which contained approximately 150, 30 and 60 TCR-sequenced participants, respectively. A total of 230 to 250 trial participants underwent TCR sequencing, of whom 200 to 220 had received two doses of AZD1222 and about 26 had received two doses of the MenACWY control vaccine.

The CDR3 regions of human TCRbeta chains were analyzed by immunosequencing. Regarding the original processing steps: TCRs in the repertoires were compared against a reference library of SARS-CoV-2-specific TCRs that had been generated with the MIRA antigen-specificity platform. Breadth was defined as the fraction of unique TCRs that were SARS-CoV-2-associated, and depth was defined as the fraction of total T cells that were SARS-CoV-2-associated. Using the MIRA data, every spike-specific TCR was mapped to the spike region that the TCR reacted to and assigned to either a CD4 or a CD8 class. Log10-transformed breadth and depth values were compared by one-way ANOVA with Sidak's multiple comparisons tests. Sourced from immuneACCESS, this table was stored by TCRdb with only in-frame sequences that have V and J called. A share of the clones is absent; for the studies checked, an unresolved V gene accounts for under half, and the remainder has no known explanation. V, J and clone size were drawn from that table, and D and trimming were deduced from the DNA. This sample holds fewer than 200,000 clones; about 92% were observed only once. The ten largest clones capture less than 3% of the sample.

This specimen's time point label, per the study, means: baseline before first vaccination. Vaccinee samples came from UK trials COV001 and COV002, including a single-blind randomized controlled phase 2/3 trial of AZD1222 (ChAdOx1 nCoV-19) in healthy adults. Trial participant PBMC samples were collected at day 0 and day 28 after the second dose for TCRbeta chain sequencing. For this clone: Its binding antigen is unknown. The sample holds no much larger clone one base away, and base qualities are not on file.

For this chain, trimming is 8 bases at the V end and 3 bases at the J end, and the number of junction bases without a gene match is 7. CDR1 and CDR2, per the germline V gene, are SNHLY and FYNNEI. From the cysteine through the phenylalanine, the CDR3 covers 14 amino acids. Here the CDR3 DNA is all that survives: 42 bases in frame from base 1. Study-wide conclusions, independent of this receptor: After two AZD1222 doses, spike-specific TCR breadth and depth were significantly higher than at day 0 and than in MenACWY recipients. The whole spike protein was spanned by vaccine-associated CD4 TCRs, and dominant responses were seen in regions 160-218 and 743-854. Because no samples from the day 14 peak response were available, repertoires could be characterized only after the peak T cell response. In the small 56-69-year group, the increase in depth fell short of significance, most likely because of low power. Conclusions about previously exposed vaccinees are limited because only six or seven AZD1222 recipients were SARS-CoV-2 seropositive at baseline. Participants were mostly white British, with more females than males. The authors suggested clonal diversity may have been underestimated. Epitopes outside the regions mutated in the B.1.351 and B.1.1.7 variants were reportedly recognized by nearly half of the unique spike-specific TCRs.

The receptor's source is an adult in good health. Material: peripheral blood, obtained on day 0 of AZD1222 vaccination. The receptor chain draws on TRBV2 and TRBJ2-5; a stretch of 9 junction bases matches TRBD1. CDR3 region: CASVGTGREETQYF. DNA sequence: TGTGCCAGCGTCGGGACAGGGAGAGAAGAGACCCAGTACTTC.